The clone carrying this T cell receptor (beta chain) was counted a few times. Germline loops: CDR1 MNHEY, CDR2 SVGAGI. V gave up 6 bases and J gave up 3 bases, with 12 bases separating them. There are 14 residues in the CDR3. In the original analysis: For nucleated cells, counts were estimated from reference gene primer amplification. The repertoire was sequenced with immunoSEQ multiplex PCR; TCRdb's copy has only in-frame clones and lacks some. The DNA gave D and trimming, while V, J and clone size come from that table. The table has 450,000 or so clones, 90% seen once. This specimen comes from a study of blood T cell repertoires in COVID-19. In the study overall: Sample material is recorded as cDNA or gDNA derived from T cells, B-cell-depleted T cells, or PBMCs.

Two negative PCRs, clearance, or symptom resolution had been documented for recovered Cohort 3 donors. The sample taken for sequencing was PBMCs or T cells enriched from blood (not recorded which). V and J are TRBV6-5 and TRBJ1-5; D is ambiguous. The sequence came from a man aged 18 to 29 who had recovered from COVID-19. The CDR3 loop is CASRRGSHNQPQHF. CDR3 DNA sequence: TGTGCCAGCAGACGAGGGTCTCACAATCAGCCCCAGCATTTT.